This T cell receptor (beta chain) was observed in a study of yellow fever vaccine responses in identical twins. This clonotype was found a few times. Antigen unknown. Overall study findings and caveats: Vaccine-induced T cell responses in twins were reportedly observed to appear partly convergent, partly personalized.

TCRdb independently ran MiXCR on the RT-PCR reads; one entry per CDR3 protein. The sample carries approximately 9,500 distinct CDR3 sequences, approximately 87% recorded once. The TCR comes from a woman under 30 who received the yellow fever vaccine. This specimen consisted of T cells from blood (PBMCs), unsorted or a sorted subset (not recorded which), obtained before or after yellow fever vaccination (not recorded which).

The CDR3 nucleotides read TGCAGTGCTAGTGGGACAGGGTTTGCCTACAATGAGCAGTTCTTC. Its protein is CSASGTGFAYNEQFF. The rearrangement links TRBV20-1 to TRBJ2-1, with TRBD1 matching 9 bases. Germline V gene sequence: CDR1 DFQATT, CDR2 SNEGSKA (reference sequence). This CDR3 contains 15 residues. The junction had 5 bases not matched to a gene; V was cut back by 3 bases and J by 2 bases.